Shown below are 11 T cell receptor beta chains from a single sample sequenced in a study of T cell repertoires in cytomegalovirus infection. MiXCR, applied by TCRdb to the reads, yields one record per CDR3 protein. The sample includes some 680,000 distinct CDR3 sequences, 35% to 45% of them seen just once. The specimen sequenced was PBMCs. These receptors were collected from a human donor in good health (CMV status not recorded). Some clones in this sample may be carry-over from other donors' samples.

The chain combines TRBV7-9 with TRBJ2-3, with D possibly matching TRBD1 (6 bases). There are 14 residues in the CDR3. Per germline, CDR1 SEHNR and CDR2 FQNEAQ (reference sequence). V lost 2 bases and J 5 bases, leaving 11 bases between the germline ends. CDR3 bases: TGTGCCAGCAGCTTACGGGACAACATAGATACGCAGTATTTT. This gives the protein CASSLRDNIDTQYF.

V gene TRBV12-3 or TRBV12-4 combines with J gene TRBJ2-2, with 9 nucleotides matching TRBD1. V shed 5 bases, J shed 4 bases, and the junction held 5 bases outside the gene matches. The CDR3 totals 15 residues. CDR3 sequence: CASSPPTGGTGELFF. In DNA form, the CDR3 reads TGTGCCAGCAGTCCCCCGACAGGGGGCACCGGGGAGCTGTTTTTT.

This clonotype was counted ten times or more. This chain joins TRBV7-9 and TRBJ2-7, with D possibly being TRBD2 (6 bases). Trimming pared 5 bases from V and 5 bases from J, leaving 19 bases between. Per germline, CDR1 SEHNR and CDR2 FQNEAQ (reference sequence). The CDR3 has 15 amino acids. The CDR3 is CASSPSGVPYNEQYF. CDR3 sequence (DNA): TGTGCCAGCAGCCCTTCGGGAGTACCGTACAACGAGCAGTACTTC.

The chain uses TRBV20-1 and TRBJ1-5, with TRBD1 identical over 7 bases. Germline-derived CDR1 and CDR2 are DFQATT and SNEGSKA (reference sequence). J lost 1 base, V lost 3 bases, and 3 bases had no gene match. The CDR3 consists of 14 residues. For the CDR3, the DNA is TGCAGTGCTAGGGAGGGGGCCAGCAATCAGCCCCAGCATTTT. Protein: CSAREGASNQPQHF.

The rearrangement joins TRBV20-1 to TRBJ2-6; the D is unclear. Germline loops: CDR1 DFQATT, CDR2 SNEGSKA (reference sequence). CDR3 length: 16 amino acids. With 0 bases removed from V and 0 bases from J, the gap between germline ends came to 9 bases. CDR3 in amino acids: CSARDPRLSGANVLTF. DNA for the CDR3: TGCAGTGCTAGAGATCCGAGGCTCTCTGGGGCCAACGTCCTGACTTTC.

The chain carries TRBV10-3 and TRBJ2-7, with a tentative D call TRBD2 (6 bases). The germline V gene has CDR1 ENHRY and CDR2 SYGVKD. V dropped 2 bases and J dropped 3 bases, with 17 bases sitting between them. This CDR3 is built from 16 residues. CDR3 residues: CAISEEWASGDYEQYF. As DNA, the CDR3 is TGTGCCATCAGTGAGGAATGGGCGTCGGGGGACTACGAGCAGTACTTC.

This clonotype was seen many times. The J gene is TRBJ1-5, the V gene TRBV28; unclear D gene. The V end was cut by 6 bases, the J end by 7 bases, with 16 bases between. In germline, CDR1 is MDHEN, CDR2 SYDVKM. The CDR3 spans 14 residues. The CDR3 sequence is CASRVMGEEQPQHF. For the CDR3, the DNA is TGTGCCAGCAGGGTGATGGGTGAGGAACAGCCCCAGCATTTT.

The V call is TRBV14, the J call TRBJ2-1, with a possible D match to TRBD1 (6 bases). V was trimmed by 3 bases and J by 6 bases, leaving 9 bases between them. This CDR3 has 13 amino acids. Germline CDR1 reads SGHDN; CDR2 reads FVKESK. This CDR3 reads CASSQIRGNEQFF. Written as DNA, the CDR3 is TGTGCCAGCAGCCAGATCAGGGGCAATGAGCAGTTCTTC. Supplemented by reference TRBV14 and TRBJ2-1, the full variable domain reads EAGVTQFPSHSVIEKGQTVTLRCDPISGHDNLYWYRRVMGKEIKFLLHFVKESKQDESGMPNNRFLAERTGGTYSTLKVQPAELEDSGVYFCASSQIRGNEQFFGPGTRLTVL.

The chain employs TRBV11-2 and TRBJ1-1; D unclear. Trimming shortened V by 7 bases and J by 0 bases, and 9 bases separated the two germline ends. The CDR3 is 13 amino acids. Germline CDR1 reads SGHAT; CDR2 reads FQNNGV. The CDR3 nucleotides read TGTGCCAGCACCTTGGAGGTGAACACTGAAGCTTTCTTT. Translated: CASTLEVNTEAFF. Full variable domain (outside the CDR3, taken from reference TRBV11-2 and TRBJ1-1): EAGVAQSPRYKIIEKRQSVAFWCNPISGHATLYWYQQILGQGPKLLIQFQNNGVVDDSQLPKDRFSAERLKGVDSTLKIQPAKLEDSAVYLCASTLEVNTEAFFGQGTRLTVV.

This clonotype was counted ten times or more. V is TRBV7-2 and J is TRBJ1-1; 8 bases map to TRBD1. Trimming at V came to 5 bases and at J to 5 bases, leaving 4 bases not matched to a gene. Germline loops: CDR1 SGHTA, CDR2 FQGNSA. The CDR3 extends over 13 amino acids. This CDR3 reads CASSPRTGTEAFF. CDR3 nucleotide sequence: TGTGCCAGCAGCCCCCGGACAGGGACTGAAGCTTTCTTT.

Concerning this clonotype itself: A read error is likely, as this CDR3 ends without the conserved phenylalanine or tryptophan. V gene TRBV28 combines with J gene TRBJ2-7; 8 nucleotides agree with TRBD2. The CDR3 has 15 residues. Germline lookup yields CDR1 MDHEN and CDR2 SYDVKM. The CDR3 region is CASTLAGRGSYEQYY. CDR3 nucleotide sequence: TGTGCCAGCACCTTAGCGGGGAGAGGGTCCTATGAGCAGTACTAC.